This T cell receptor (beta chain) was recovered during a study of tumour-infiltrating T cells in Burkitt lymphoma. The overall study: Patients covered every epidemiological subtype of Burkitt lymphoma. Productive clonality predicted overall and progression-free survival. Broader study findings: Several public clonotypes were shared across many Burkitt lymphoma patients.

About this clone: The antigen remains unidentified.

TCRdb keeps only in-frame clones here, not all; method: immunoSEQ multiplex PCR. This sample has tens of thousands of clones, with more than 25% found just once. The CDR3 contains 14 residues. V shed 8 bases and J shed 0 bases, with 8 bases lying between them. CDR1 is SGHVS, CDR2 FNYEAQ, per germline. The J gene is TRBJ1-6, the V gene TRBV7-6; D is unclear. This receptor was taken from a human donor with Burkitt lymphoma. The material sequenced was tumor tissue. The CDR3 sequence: CASQSSSYNSPLHF. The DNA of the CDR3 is TGTGCCAGCCAGAGCAGCTCCTATAATTCACCCCTCCACTTT.